Included here is one T cell receptor beta chain sequence, with context. Its matching antigen is unknown. The record originates from a study of cytomegalovirus exposure and HLA in healthy donors. Despite likely unrecorded immune exposures, the donors were nominally healthy at the time of sampling. Primers for the PCR totalled 60 Vbeta and 13 Jbeta. This table comes from immunoSEQ multiplex PCR, and its TCRdb copy is limited to in-frame clones, with some not included. The sample lists about 160,000 clones; more than 65% were seen once. Whole-study findings and limits: According to an earlier analysis, most TCR beta V segments yielded productive rearrangements about 87% or about 30% of the time.

V dropped 6 bases and J dropped 6 bases, with 18 bases sitting between them. This CDR3 comprises 14 residues. The germline V gene has CDR1 SNHLY and CDR2 FYNNEI. The J gene is TRBJ2-7, the V gene TRBV2; D may be TRBD2 (6 bases). The sequencing input was PBMCs. The source of this sequence is a middle-aged man in good health and CMV-seropositive. The CDR3 DNA sequence: TGTGCCAGCAGCCTCGGGACTTGGGGCGGCGAGCAGTACGTC. Translating gives CASSLGTWGGEQYV.